This T cell receptor beta chain was identified during a study of shared clonotypes between healthy human individuals. Libraries were prepared by immunoSEQ multiplex PCR; TCRdb keeps only in-frame clonotypes and omits some of them. The data show fewer than 600,000 clones, with around three quarters seen just once and around 12% held by the top ten. V was pared by 3 bases and J by 5 bases, with 7 bases of the junction left unmatched. Germline V lookup: CDR1 SGHRS, CDR2 YFSETQ. This CDR3 comprises 15 residues. The chain links TRBV5-1 to TRBJ2-7, with TRBD1 matching over 11 bases. Sequenced input: PBMCs. The TCR comes from a woman in her thirties or forties in good health. Some clones in this sample may be carry-over from other donors' samples. The CDR3 coding sequence is TGCGCCAGCAGCTCTACCGGGACAGGGGGTGACGAGCAGTACTTC. Amino acids: CASSSTGTGGDEQYF.